This T cell receptor (beta chain) was captured in a study of cytomegalovirus exposure and HLA in healthy donors (dated by TCRdb to about 2017). Regarding the research as a whole: In an earlier analysis of 550 to 750 of the donors, about 270 Gb of sequence data and 90 million to 120 million unique TCR beta sequences from about 179 million T cells were reported. An early release that covered 640 HLA-typed donors contained approximately 300 gigabases of sequencing data and tens of millions of unique TCR sequences. Of the roughly 400 genotyped donors, 81% fell in the genetic ancestry cluster associated with self-reported Caucasian donors. The study aimed to test whether cataloging public T cell receptors could reveal signatures of past pathogen exposure. Using immunosequencing, the study profiled T cell repertoires from 640 or so subjects and related those repertoires to cytomegalovirus serostatus. In addition to the first cohort of around 670 subjects, a separate validation cohort of around 110 different subjects was used. The study combined high-throughput TCR immunosequencing, statistical association of individual TCRs with disease status, and machine learning to predict cytomegalovirus infection status. In a later analysis, previously published TCR beta repertoires from 670 or so donors were re-analyzed and high-resolution HLA genotyping was added so that TCR occurrence patterns could be studied. In the later analysis, no new phenotypic data were used to find candidate immune exposures; instead, reliance was placed on TCR beta sequences and their occurrence across donors. To decide whether each TCR beta V gene segment behaved as functional or pseudogenic, an earlier analysis of fewer than 750 of the donors relied on high-throughput TCR beta sequencing. Donor age, sex, ethnicity and CMV serostatus were compiled alongside the repertoire data. In a later genetic analysis, genome-wide SNP genotypes for about 55% of the roughly 700 donors were used, and that subset was treated as a discovery cohort. All discovery cohort repertoires had been generated on a single sequencing platform. Class I and class II HLA loci were covered by the typing at four-digit resolution. The number of donors typed differed by locus, with about 629-630 for A, B, C, DRB1 and DQB1, roughly 520 for DQA1, over 600 for DPA1, and some 450 for DPB1. Four to six DR-DQ haplotypes were handled as single units for association and clustering because linkage in the cohort was strong. Among about 370 genotyped donors of the cohort, an average of approximately 200,000 unique TCR beta nucleotide sequences was sequenced per donor, of which approximately 19% were non-productive.

V is shortened by 8 bases, J by 0 bases, and the region joining them spans 5 bases. From the germline V gene (reference sequence), CDR1 is MNHEY and CDR2 is SMNVEV. Its CDR3 holds 13 amino acids, cysteine through phenylalanine. Only CDR3 DNA remains: 39 bases, in frame from the first base. The cohort was made up of roughly 670 healthy bone marrow donors. At the time of sampling, every cohort member was nominally healthy, though immune exposures that went unrecorded were likely present. The donor was CMV seronegative and belonged to the group of 350 or so seronegative cohort members. A peripheral blood sample was collected from each donor, and TCR beta sequencing was performed on peripheral blood mononuclear cells. The Qiagen DNeasy Blood Extraction Kit was used to extract genomic DNA from the blood cell samples. Overall study results and their limits: Because the 87-base-pair reads could not distinguish some IMGT-functional V segments, including TRBV6-2 and TRBV6-3, those segments were excluded. Most TCR sequences were observed very rarely across donors, whereas some public TCRs were present in many individuals. An earlier analysis of around 600 of the donors showed that most TCR beta V segments appeared in productive rearrangements either about 87% or about 30% of the time, which broadly matched IMGT annotations. A further reported finding was that TCR beta sequences accurately predicted the HLA-A and HLA-B alleles for most subjects in the first cohort. HLA typing was unavailable for some donors at each locus, so association tests used only the typed subset. Roughly uniform sequencing depth across donors was assumed in presence/absence analyses, although this assumption may not hold. According to a later analysis, TCR association rates differed among HLA loci, with DRB1 alleles showing the most associated TCRs and HLA-C alleles showing the fewest. Assigning TCR associations to individual alleles was difficult when HLA alleles, especially DR and DQ, strongly co-occurred. According to the authors, the approach could potentially be generalized to other disease states and immunological phenotypes. According to a later analysis, parvovirus B19, influenza, CMV and Epstein-Barr virus appeared linked to several top co-occurrence clusters. Most CMV-associated TCR beta chains appeared to be HLA-restricted in a later analysis, and the HLA associations seemed to be driven largely by CMV exposure. In a later genetic analysis, fewer N-insertions in productive TCRs were reported among donors in an Asian-associated ancestry cluster than the approximately 710-donor mean. The study gave a list of 150 to 200 TCR beta chains associated with cytomegalovirus. A few of the identified cytomegalovirus-associated TCR beta chains were confirmed in vitro to be specific for cytomegalovirus antigens. A later analysis found that HLA-associated TCR beta chains were more clonally expanded and had lower generation probabilities than equally common non-associated chains. The sequencing pipeline was judged likely to have produced a cluster of highly shared sequence variants as a technical artifact. An association between a missense DCLRE1C variant and V-gene and J-gene trimming of TCR beta chains was found in a later genetic analysis and replicated in an independent cohort. The only immune exposure information available for the cohort was CMV serostatus. In a later analysis, 16,951 TCR beta sequences were associated with specific HLA alleles at a false discovery rate of 0.05. In this cohort, only TCR beta chains were sequenced, and detectable features were limited by the absence of alpha or paired-chain data. Correlated functional status among segregating V segments might be attributable to linkage disequilibrium, but an unknown experimental factor could not be ruled out. Cytomegalovirus status was reported to be diagnosed by the classifier with high specificity and sensitivity in both the original and validation cohorts. Because counts were too low, 15 to 20 rarely observed V segments, including chromosome 9 orphons, were excluded from the earlier analysis of some 540 of the donors.

Receptor libraries were prepared by the immunoSEQ multiplex PCR assay. A mixture of 60 forward primers for TCR Vbeta segments and 13 reverse primers for TCR Jbeta segments was used in the multiplex PCR. Amplification of the CDR3 region of rearranged TCR beta genes was performed with a multiplex PCR assay on genomic DNA. The amplified TCR beta libraries were sequenced on the Illumina HiSeq System as 87-base-pair reads. Per the source publication's procedure: Across the 500 to 700 repertoires, a later analysis counted some 80 million unique TCR beta chains, 9.5 million to 13 million of which were shared by at least two donors. Raw reads were error-corrected and collapsed into unique sequences with a nearest-neighbor algorithm that merged closely related sequences to remove PCR and sequencing errors. CDR3 sequences were aligned to IMGT reference sequences to assign V, D and J gene segments. For a sequence to be retained, at least a six-nucleotide match to both a V gene segment and a J gene segment was required. Rearrangements were classified as productive when the CDR3 lacked stop codons and remained in frame with V and J, and all other rearrangements were classified as non-productive. CDR3 was defined according to IMGT convention as the region running from the second conserved V-encoded cysteine to the conserved J-encoded phenylalanine. Sequences without an unambiguous match to a single V gene segment were excluded from the earlier analysis of 450 to 750 of the donors. In an earlier analysis of approximately 560 of the donors, a V segment was called functional when productive rearrangements were above 56.7%, and segregating when the standard deviation between donors exceeded 5%. To diagnose cytomegalovirus status from the catalog of TCR beta chain sequences, a statistical classification framework was built. V and J gene assignment, in a later analysis, came from comparing TCR nucleotide sequences with IMGT/GENE-DB human TR gene sequences. Using the TCRdist pipeline, a later analysis assigned CDR3 sequences along with most-parsimonious VDJ recombination scenarios. In a later analysis, each TCR beta chain was defined by its CDR3 amino acid sequence together with its V-gene family, and reads lacking a unique V-gene family were excluded. As a way to deal with suspected cross-contamination and a sequencing artifact, a later analysis dropped 500 to 700 nucleotide sequences that were highly shared and had low generation probability. A later analysis calculated a clonal expansion index for each public chain from normalized within-repertoire ranks of inferred template counts. In a later analysis, generation probabilities were computed using a VDJ recombination model fitted to out-of-frame rearrangements, and the results were checked against IGoR. In a later analysis, TCR-TCR, TCR-HLA and TCR-CMV co-occurrence was scored with hypergeometric tests, and a repertoire-size bias correction was applied to TCR pairs. A later analysis estimated false discovery rates by permuting HLA or CMV assignments 20 times. In a later analysis, co-occurring TCRs were grouped with DBSCAN, and TCRdist sequence similarity was added when clustering was performed within HLA-allele-positive subsets. Repertoires with fewer than 30,000 or more than 120,000 public chains were left out of co-occurrence clustering, as were about 5 repertoires with anomalous nucleotide sharing. This immuneACCESS table, as held by TCRdb, lists in-frame sequences with V and J called but not all clones. Of the missing ones, under half trace to an unresolved V gene in checked studies; the others have no known cause. V, J and clone size are those of that table, while D and trimming were read from the DNA. The sample records over 150,000 clones, roughly four fifths of which are singletons. The ten biggest clones cover under 5% of the sample.

As for this clone: Its antigen specificity is not known. Base qualities are missing; no much larger clone stands one base away.

The V gene is TRBV27 and the J gene is TRBJ2-6; the D gene lacks a confident call. The TCR sequence derives from a man younger than 35 in good health and CMV-seronegative. Sequenced sample: PBMCs. The sequenced DNA: TGTGCCAGCTCGTACTCTGGGGCCAACGTCCTGACTTTC. It is translated as CASSYSGANVLTF.